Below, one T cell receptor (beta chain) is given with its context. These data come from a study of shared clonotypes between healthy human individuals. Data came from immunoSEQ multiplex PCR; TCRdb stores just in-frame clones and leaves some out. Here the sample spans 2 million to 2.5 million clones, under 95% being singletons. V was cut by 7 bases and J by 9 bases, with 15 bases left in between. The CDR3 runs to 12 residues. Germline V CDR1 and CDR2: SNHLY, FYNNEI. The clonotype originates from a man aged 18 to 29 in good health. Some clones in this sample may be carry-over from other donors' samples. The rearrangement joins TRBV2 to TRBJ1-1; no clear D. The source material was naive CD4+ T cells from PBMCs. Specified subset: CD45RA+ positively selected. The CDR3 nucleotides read TGTGCCAGCACGACGAATGCAAACCAAGCTTTCTTT. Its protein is CASTTNANQAFF. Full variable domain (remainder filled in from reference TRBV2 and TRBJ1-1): EPEVTQTPSHQVTQMGQEVILRCVPISNHLYFYWYRQILGQKVEFLVSFYNNEISEKSEIFDDQFSVERPDGSNFTLKIRSTKLEDSAMYFCASTTNANQAFFGQGTRLTVV.